A selection of T cell receptor beta chains follows, all from one sample in a study of blood T cells in healthy people across ages. MiXCR was run by TCRdb on the 5' RACE reads, yielding one entry per CDR3 protein. This table holds approximately 790,000 distinct CDR3 sequences, around two thirds found once. The sample comprised blood. Source of these receptors: a man aged 25 to 45 in good health. Both conserved end residues are part of each CDR3. Each record gives: CDR3 length, V gene, J gene, D gene, clone size, CDR3 DNA, CDR3 protein. The D gene is left open where the match is weak. Clone size is not always given. Where it is, it says once, few, many or a class for expanded clones.

13	TRBV25-1	TRBJ1-2	TRBD1	few	TGTGCCAGCAGGAGGGGACAGGGCGAGGGCTACACCTTC	CASRRGQGEGYTF
15	TRBV27	TRBJ2-5	-	once	TGTGCCAGCAGTTTTACGGGGGCCCTCCAAGAGACCCAGTACTTC	CASSFTGALQETQYF
12	TRBV4-3	TRBJ1-4	-	-	TGCGCCAGCAGTTGGGACGGAGAAAAACTGTTTTTT	CASSWDGEKLFF
15	TRBV5-1	TRBJ2-7	TRBD1	few	TGCGCCAGCAGCGCCTTACAGGGGGCCTCCTACGAGCAGTACTTC	CASSALQGASYEQYF
12	TRBV28	TRBJ1-2	-	few	TGTGCCAGCAGTTCACCAGCGTATGGCTACACCTTC	CASSSPAYGYTF
15	TRBV20-1	TRBJ2-1	TRBD1	-	TGCAGTGCCAACACCGGGACAGGCTCCTACAATGAGCAGTTCTTC	CSANTGTGSYNEQFF
15	TRBV28	TRBJ2-7	TRBD1	-	TGTGCCAGCAGTTTACCGGGACAGGGCTTAGGGGAGCAGTACTTC	CASSLPGQGLGEQYF
15	TRBV7-2	TRBJ2-7	-	-	TGTGCCAGCAGCCCACAGGGCGCCCATTCCTACGAGCAGTACTTC	CASSPQGAHSYEQYF
13	TRBV3-1	TRBJ2-7	-	-	TGTGCCAGCAGCCAAACACCTTCGGGCGAGCAGTACTTC	CASSQTPSGEQYF
14	TRBV12-3/TRBV12-4	TRBJ2-7	-	-	TGTGCCAGCAGTCGGATGGGACAAACCTACGAGCAGTACTTC	CASSRMGQTYEQYF
13	TRBV7-9	TRBJ2-1	-	-	TGTGCCAGCAGATCAGGGGCGGAGAATGAGCAGTTCTTC	CASRSGAENEQFF
16	TRBV28	TRBJ1-1	-	-	TGTGCCAGCAGCATTTTTATGGAGGGGCGCCGCACTGAAGCTTTCTTT	CASSIFMEGRRTEAFF
15	TRBV6-2/TRBV6-3	TRBJ2-7	-	few	TGTGCCAGCAGTTACTCTGATGCTCCCTCCTACGAGCAGTACTTC	CASSYSDAPSYEQYF
15	TRBV4-3	TRBJ2-7	-	-	TGCGCCAGCAGTCTCGAGGGAAGGGGAACCTACGAGCAGTACTTC	CASSLEGRGTYEQYF
18	TRBV6-5	TRBJ2-3	TRBD2	-	TGTGCCAGCAGTTACTCCGGGGTAGCGGGGGAATACACAGATACGCAGTATTTT	CASSYSGVAGEYTDTQYF
12	TRBV10-3	TRBJ2-7	-	-	TGTGCCATCAGTGAGTCCAACTACGAGCAGTACTTC	CAISESNYEQYF
17	TRBV4-2	TRBJ2-7	TRBD2	-	TGTGCCAGCAGCCAAGATTCGGGGGGACGAGGCTTCTACGAGCAGTACTTC	CASSQDSGGRGFYEQYF
15	TRBV3-1	TRBJ2-7	-	-	TGTGCCAGCAGCCGAGGGGTGGGAAGCGGATACGAGCAGTACTTC	CASSRGVGSGYEQYF
15	TRBV20-1	TRBJ1-2	-	few	TGCAGTGCTAGTGGGACGAGGAGCGTTAACTATGGCTACACCTTC	CSASGTRSVNYGYTF
14	TRBV6-2/TRBV6-3	TRBJ2-5	-	few	TGTGCCAGCAGTTACAGTCGGGGTATAGAGACCCAGTACTTC	CASSYSRGIETQYF
16	TRBV15	TRBJ2-5	-	-	TGTGCCACCAGCAGAGATCCTAGACAGACCCAAGAGACCCAGTACTTC	CATSRDPRQTQETQYF
13	TRBV20-1	TRBJ1-5	-	-	TGCAGTGCTCAAGGATATAGCAATCAGCCCCAGCATTTT	CSAQGYSNQPQHF
14	TRBV9	TRBJ1-6	-	-	TGTGCCAGCAGCGCCCACACAGGGAATTCACCCCTCCACTTT	CASSAHTGNSPLHF
14	TRBV7-3	TRBJ2-3	TRBD1	once	TGTGCCAGCCGGGGGACAGGGGGCGCAGATACACAGTATTTT	CASRGTGGADTQYF
14	TRBV27	TRBJ1-2	TRBD1	few	TGTGCCAGCACATTTTATCCAGGGGGTAACGGCTACACCTTC	CASTFYPGGNGYTF
15	TRBV7-9	TRBJ2-1	TRBD2	-	TGTGCCAGCAGCCGGCCGGGACTAGGTAGGACTGAGCAGTTCTTC	CASSRPGLGRTEQFF
13	TRBV24-1	TRBJ2-4	-	-	TGTGCCACCTCAGGGGCCCTCGGGTCCATTCAGTACTTC	CATSGALGSIQYF
14	TRBV29-1	TRBJ2-7	-	few	TGCAGCGCTACCCGACGGGGCGACTCCTACGAGCAGTACTTC	CSATRRGDSYEQYF
16	TRBV7-2	TRBJ2-7	TRBD1	few	TGTGCCAGCAGCTTTCCCGGGACAGGGGTGGGCTACGAGCAGTACTTC	CASSFPGTGVGYEQYF
15	TRBV4-2	TRBJ2-1	TRBD2	-	TGTGCCAGCAGCCAAGAACTAGCGCGGTACAATGAGCAGTTCTTC	CASSQELARYNEQFF
17	TRBV5-1	TRBJ2-7	TRBD1	-	TGCGCCAGCAGCTCTTCAGGGGGCCGCTTTTCCTCCTACGAGCAGTACTTC	CASSSSGGRFSSYEQYF
14	TRBV27	TRBJ1-2	TRBD1	-	TGTGCCAGCAGTTCAGACAGGGTCGCCTATGGCTACACCTTC	CASSSDRVAYGYTF
15	TRBV15	TRBJ2-1	-	-	TGTGCCACCAGCAGAGCCACACACTCCTACAATGAGCAGTTCTTC	CATSRATHSYNEQFF
12	TRBV29-1	TRBJ2-3	-	many	TGCAGCGTTGTAGAAAACACAGATACGCAGTATTTT	CSVVENTDTQYF
15	TRBV5-1	TRBJ2-1	TRBD1	-	TGCGCCAGCAGCTTGGAGGGGGCCAACTACAATGAGCAGTTCTTC	CASSLEGANYNEQFF
17	TRBV20-1	TRBJ2-1	TRBD1	-	TGCAGTGCTAGACTCACCCTGGACAGGGGCAATCAATATGAGCAGTTCTTC	CSARLTLDRGNQYEQFF
15	TRBV27	TRBJ1-6	-	-	TGTGCCAGCAGTCCCCAGGGCTCCTATAATTCACCCCTCCACTTT	CASSPQGSYNSPLHF
15	TRBV27	TRBJ2-7	-	few	TGTGCCAGCAGTCATAGGGCCCAGAACGTCTACGAGCAGTACTTC	CASSHRAQNVYEQYF
16	TRBV28	TRBJ2-1	-	-	TGTGCCAGCAGTTTCCCCCCTCTGGGCAAGTACAATGAGCAGTTCTTC	CASSFPPLGKYNEQFF
14	TRBV5-1	TRBJ2-5	-	once	TGCGCCAGCAGCTTGAGGCAAAACCAAGAGACCCAGTACTTC	CASSLRQNQETQYF
14	TRBV10-3	TRBJ2-7	TRBD2	few	TGTGCCAGCGGGACTAGCGAGGGCTCCTACGAGCAGTACTTC	CASGTSEGSYEQYF
16	TRBV7-8	TRBJ2-5	-	-	TGTGCCAGCAGCTCCGGGGGTCCGGGACTCCAAGAGACCCAGTACTTC	CASSSGGPGLQETQYF
14	TRBV29-1	TRBJ2-3	TRBD2	-	TGCAGCGTCCGGACTAGCGGAAGCACAGATACGCAGTATTTT	CSVRTSGSTDTQYF
13	TRBV5-1	TRBJ2-7	TRBD1	few	TGCGCCAGCAGACGGACAGGAGGAGACGAGCAGTACTTC	CASRRTGGDEQYF
13	TRBV15	TRBJ2-6	-	-	TGTGCCACCAGCACCAGGCAGGCGGGCGTCCTGACTTTC	CATSTRQAGVLTF
12	TRBV29-1	TRBJ2-5	-	-	TGCAGCGTTGATGTGCTACAAGAGACCCAGTACTTC	CSVDVLQETQYF
12	TRBV6-6	TRBJ2-7	-	few	TGTGCCAGCAGTTACTCGGGCTCCGAGCAGTACTTC	CASSYSGSEQYF
16	TRBV7-2	TRBJ2-7	TRBD2	-	TGTGCCAGCAGCTTAGCAGCGGGGGGCCGCTCCTACGAGCAGTACTTC	CASSLAAGGRSYEQYF